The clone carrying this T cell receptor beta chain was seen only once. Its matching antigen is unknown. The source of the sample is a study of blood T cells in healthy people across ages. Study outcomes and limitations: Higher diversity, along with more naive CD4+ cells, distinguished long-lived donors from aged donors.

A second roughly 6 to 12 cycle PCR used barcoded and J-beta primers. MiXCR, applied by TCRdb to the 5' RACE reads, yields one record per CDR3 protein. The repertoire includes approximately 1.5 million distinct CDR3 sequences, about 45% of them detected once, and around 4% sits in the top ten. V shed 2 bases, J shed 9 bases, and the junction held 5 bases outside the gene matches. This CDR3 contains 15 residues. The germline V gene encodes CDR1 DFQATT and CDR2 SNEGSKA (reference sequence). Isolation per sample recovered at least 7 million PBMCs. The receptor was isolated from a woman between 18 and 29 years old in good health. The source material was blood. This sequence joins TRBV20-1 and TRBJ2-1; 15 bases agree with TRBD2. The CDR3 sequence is CSARTGLAGGGEQFF. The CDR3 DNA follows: TGCAGTGCTAGAACCGGACTAGCGGGAGGGGGTGAGCAGTTCTTC.